The clone carrying this T cell receptor beta chain was seen only once. Libraries were prepared by immunoSEQ multiplex PCR; TCRdb keeps only in-frame clonotypes and omits some of them. The table shows around 280,000 clones, with 85% to 90% occurring only once. The V gene's germline CDR1 is SQVTM and CDR2 ANQGSEA. V was clipped by 8 bases and J by 1 base; unmatched bases: 7. The CDR3 loop spans 13 amino acids. The data were obtained in a study of blood T cell repertoires in COVID-19. Study context: The origin of the acute and convalescent COVID-19 samples was the United States, Italy and Spain.

Seattle patients were enrolled during active infection and followed longitudinally. The sequenced sample was peripheral blood. The chain combines TRBV29-1 with TRBJ2-7, with 8 bases fitting TRBD2. The source is a woman aged 25-40 years with COVID-19, enrolled during active disease. CDR3 coding DNA: TGCAGCTATGCTGGGACTAGATCCTACGAGCAGTACTTC. It translates to CSYAGTRSYEQYF.